This T cell receptor beta chain was captured by sequencing in a study of blood T cell repertoires in COVID-19. Under the authors' procedure: The assay estimated nucleated cells by amplifying reference gene primers. TCRdb's copy holds only in-frame clones and misses some; the assay was immunoSEQ multiplex PCR. V and J calls and clone size are given by that table; D and trimming were obtained from the DNA. The table has about 120,000 clones, around four fifths seen once. This CDR3 comprises 14 residues. The germline V and J ends were trimmed by 4 bases and 8 bases, with 15 bases remaining between them. The germline CDR1 and CDR2 sequences are LGHDT and YNNKEL (reference sequence).

The V call is TRBV3-1 (or the pseudogene TRBV3-2), the J call TRBJ2-4; D is unclear. The sequenced sample was peripheral blood. This TCR derives from a man aged 25 to 40 with acute or convalescent COVID-19. In DNA, the CDR3 is TGTGCCAGCAGCCCTCCCCTGGCCCAGGACATTCAGTACTTC. Translation: CASSPPLAQDIQYF.